Listed here are 6 T cell receptor beta chains from one sample, sequenced in a study of identifying expanded T cells in peripheral blood. Clones were sequenced by immunoSEQ multiplex PCR, and TCRdb holds only the in-frame ones, with some missing. Of 91,000 or so clones in the sample, about nine tenths were seen once. The sample comprised blood. The source of these receptors is a person aged 18 to 75 in good health.

This clone was detected only once. V gene TRBV5-1 combines with J gene TRBJ2-7, with D possibly TRBD2 on 5 matching bases. V was shortened by 0 bases and J by 1 base, with 17 bases between the two germline ends. Germline V gene data show CDR1 as SGHRS and CDR2 as YFSETQ. The CDR3 consists of 17 residues. The CDR3 is CASSLGVGITLSYEQYF. For the CDR3, the DNA is TGCGCCAGCAGCTTGGGGGTCGGGATTACTTTATCCTACGAGCAGTACTTC.

A single count supports this clone. Written as DNA, the CDR3 is TGTGCCAGCAAGGCCGGGACTAGCGCGGATGAGCAGTTCTTC. Translated, it gives CASKAGTSADEQFF. The chain employs TRBV6-4 and TRBJ2-1; 10 nucleotides align to TRBD2. The CDR3 runs to 14 residues. The trim removed 7 bases at V and 8 bases at J, leaving 8 bases unmatched. Germline CDR1 MRHNA, CDR2 SNTAGT.

The V gene is TRBV5-6, the J gene TRBJ2-7, with 7 bases fitting TRBD1. Germline V gene lookup returns CDR1 SGHDT and CDR2 YYEEEE. CDR3 size: 15 residues. J was trimmed by 2 bases and V by 0 bases; bases with no gene match: 5. The CDR3 coding sequence is TGTGCCAGCAGCTTGGGAGGGGACAGCCCCTACGAGCAGTACTTC. Translated: CASSLGGDSPYEQYF.

The chain couples TRBV5-1 to TRBJ2-1, with 7 bases matching TRBD1. The V segment lost 4 bases and the J segment 6 bases; nucleotides outside the gene matches: 4. CDR1 SGHRS and CDR2 YFSETQ come from the germline V gene. The CDR3 extends over 13 amino acids. DNA of the CDR3: TGCGCCAGCAGCCCGGGACAGATCAATGAGCAGTTCTTC. Protein: CASSPGQINEQFF.

The gene calls are TRBV18 and TRBJ2-7, with TRBD2 as a possible D gene (5 bases). Germline V gene sequence: CDR1 KGHSH, CDR2 LQKENI. The V gene lost 2 bases and the J gene lost 5 bases, with 10 bases spanning the gap. The CDR3 has 13 residues. Here the CDR3 DNA reads TGTGCCAGCTCACCAAAGGGAGTTAACGAGCAGTACTTC. It specifies CASSPKGVNEQYF.

V gene TRBV7-2 combines with J gene TRBJ2-7, with TRBD2 matching over 15 bases. The trim removed 4 bases at V and 1 base at J, leaving 2 bases unmatched. The CDR3 loop spans 16 amino acids. CDR1 is SGHTA and CDR2 is FQGNSA in the germline V gene. In nucleotides, the CDR3 is TGTGCCAGCAGCTCGGGACTAGCGGGAGGATCCTACGAGCAGTACTTC. Its protein product is CASSSGLAGGSYEQYF.